A selection of T cell receptor beta chains follows, all from one sample in a study of identical twins. From the 5' RACE reads, TCRdb called clonotypes with MiXCR, one entry per CDR3 protein. The sample holds a few hundred thousand distinct CDR3 sequences, about 9% seen once. The data also belong to a second study, concerning yellow fever vaccine responses in identical twins.

What was sequenced was CD8+ T cells sorted from blood. These receptors came from a young woman in good health. Each CDR3 is given with its conserved first and last residue. A D gene is named only where the DNA matches it firmly. Clone size is given for some rows only: seen once, a few or many times, or a class if the clone is expanded.

>TRBV20-1|TRBJ2-7|-|-
CSASGGEYEQYF
TGCAGTGCTAGCGGGGGAGAATACGAGCAGTACTTC
>TRBV7-9|TRBJ2-7|-|-
CASSPSSAISYEQYF
TGTGCCAGCAGCCCCTCCAGCGCAATTTCCTACGAGCAGTACTTC
>TRBV6-5|TRBJ2-2|few|TRBD1
CASSWDRDATGELFF
TGTGCCAGCAGTTGGGACAGGGATGCCACCGGGGAGCTGTTTTTT
>TRBV7-8|TRBJ2-7|many|TRBD2
CASSLEWLAGNEQYF
TGTGCCAGCAGCTTAGAGTGGCTAGCGGGGAACGAGCAGTACTTC
>TRBV4-1|TRBJ2-1|few|-
CASSPTGDSYNEQFF
TGCGCCAGCAGCCCGACAGGAGACTCCTACAATGAGCAGTTCTTC
>TRBV20-1|TRBJ2-2|many|TRBD2
CSAAGTSGSTGELFF
TGCAGTGCTGCAGGGACTAGCGGGAGCACCGGGGAGCTGTTTTTT
>TRBV20-1|TRBJ2-7|few|TRBD1
CSARDYRGGDEQYF
TGCAGTGCTAGAGATTACAGGGGCGGTGACGAGCAGTACTTC
>TRBV20-1|TRBJ2-5|-|-
CSARDLRGAVETQYF
TGCAGTGCTAGAGACCTGAGGGGGGCGGTTGAGACCCAGTACTTC
>TRBV7-9|TRBJ1-5|-|-
CASSFGQGNQPQHF
TGTGCCAGCAGCTTTGGGCAGGGGAATCAGCCCCAGCATTTT
>TRBV11-2|TRBJ2-1|many|TRBD2
CASSLDGSGGPSNEQFF
TGTGCCAGCAGCTTAGACGGCAGCGGGGGGCCGTCCAATGAGCAGTTCTTC
>TRBV12-3/TRBV12-4|TRBJ1-1|-|-
CASSPPIWGENTEAFF
TGTGCCAGCAGTCCACCCATTTGGGGAGAGAACACTGAAGCTTTCTTT
>TRBV7-6|TRBJ1-2|few|TRBD1
CASSASGTGNYGYTF
TGTGCCAGCAGCGCATCCGGGACAGGGAACTATGGCTACACCTTC
>TRBV7-2|TRBJ2-3|-|TRBD1
CASSLGPQGDTQYF
TGTGCCAGCAGCCTCGGGCCACAGGGGGATACGCAGTATTTT
>TRBV30|TRBJ2-3|few|TRBD2
CACPSFSGGRTDTQYF
TGTGCCTGCCCATCCTTTAGCGGGGGGCGCACAGATACGCAGTATTTT
>TRBV4-2|TRBJ2-7|many|TRBD2
CASSQDIGGGSSYEQYF
TGTGCCAGCAGCCAAGATATCGGCGGGGGAAGCTCCTACGAGCAGTACTTC
>TRBV6-5|TRBJ2-5|-|-
CASSYSRFQETQYF
TGTGCCAGCAGTTACTCGAGGTTTCAAGAGACCCAGTACTTC
>TRBV20-1|TRBJ1-5|many|-
CSARDGSGDLRPQHF
TGCAGTGCTAGAGATGGGTCTGGGGATTTAAGGCCCCAGCATTTT
>TRBV2|TRBJ2-5|-|TRBD2
CASRDYEETQYF
TGTGCCAGTCGGGACTACGAAGAGACCCAGTACTTC
>TRBV4-1|TRBJ2-7|many|-
CASSLRDDEQYF
TGCGCCAGCAGCCTCCGGGACGACGAGCAGTACTTC
>TRBV4-1|TRBJ2-6|-|-
CASSQVWPSGANVLTF
TGCGCCAGCAGCCAAGTGTGGCCCTCTGGGGCCAACGTCCTGACTTTC
>TRBV12-3/TRBV12-4|TRBJ1-2|many|-
CASSLFFGGYTF
TGTGCCAGCAGTTTATTTTTCGGTGGCTACACCTTC
>TRBV12-3/TRBV12-4|TRBJ1-5|few|TRBD1
CASSPQGASNQPQHF
TGTGCCAGCAGCCCACAGGGGGCGAGCAATCAGCCCCAGCATTTT
>TRBV27|TRBJ1-2|-|TRBD1
CASSYTGTVYGYTF
TGTGCCAGCAGTTACACCGGGACAGTCTATGGCTACACCTTC
>TRBV19|TRBJ2-7|-|-
CASSIAGGNYEQYF
TGTGCCAGTAGTATCGCCGGCGGGAACTACGAGCAGTACTTC
>TRBV9|TRBJ1-3|-|TRBD1
CASSAGTGNSGNTIYF
TGTGCCAGCAGCGCAGGGACAGGGAACTCTGGAAACACCATATATTTT
>TRBV6-1|TRBJ2-7|few|TRBD1
CASSPDRGPPYEQYF
TGTGCCAGCAGCCCCGACAGGGGGCCCCCCTACGAGCAGTACTTC
>TRBV7-6|TRBJ2-3|-|TRBD2
CASTSAGPTDTQYF
TGTGCCAGCACCTCAGCGGGACCCACAGATACGCAGTATTTT
>TRBV27|TRBJ2-3|few|TRBD2
CASSSLAGVGTDTQYF
TGTGCCAGCAGTTCCCTAGCGGGGGTGGGCACAGATACGCAGTATTTT
>TRBV19|TRBJ2-1|-|TRBD2
CASSTHLAGVSYNEQFF
TGTGCCAGTAGTACCCATCTAGCGGGGGTGTCCTACAATGAGCAGTTCTTC
>TRBV2|TRBJ1-5|many|-
CASASREPTQPQHF
TGTGCCAGCGCTTCGAGGGAGCCTACCCAGCCCCAGCATTTT
>TRBV15|TRBJ2-3|few|-
CATSRGLADTQYF
TGTGCCACCAGCAGAGGACTGGCAGATACGCAGTATTTT
>TRBV27|TRBJ1-1|few|TRBD1
CASSPRQGWAKAFF
TGTGCCAGCAGTCCCCGACAGGGTTGGGCGAAAGCTTTCTTT
>TRBV2|TRBJ2-1|few|-
CASSESRGAHNEQFF
TGTGCCAGCAGTGAAAGTCGGGGGGCCCACAATGAGCAGTTCTTC
>TRBV29-1|TRBJ2-1|many|TRBD1
CSVVSGGTGYNEQFF
TGCAGCGTTGTGTCTGGCGGGACAGGGTACAATGAGCAGTTCTTC
>TRBV28|TRBJ2-7|many|TRBD2
CASSFPLAGGTYEQYF
TGTGCCAGCAGTTTCCCTCTAGCGGGAGGCACCTACGAGCAGTACTTC
>TRBV27|TRBJ2-5|few|TRBD2
CASSWTRGGPRETQYF
TGTGCCAGCAGTTGGACTCGCGGGGGGCCGCGAGAGACCCAGTACTTC
>TRBV27|TRBJ2-1|few|-
CASSPDIPGESSYNEQFF
TGTGCCAGCAGTCCCGACATTCCGGGGGAAAGCTCCTACAATGAGCAGTTCTTC
>TRBV5-5|TRBJ2-5|-|TRBD1
CASSPGQGWRETQYF
TGTGCCAGCAGTCCGGGACAGGGGTGGCGGGAGACCCAGTACTTC
>TRBV6-7|TRBJ2-3|-|-
CASSTSTTPDTDTQYF
TGTGCCAGCAGTACCTCGACCACACCCGACACAGATACGCAGTATTTT
>TRBV5-1|TRBJ1-1|few|-
CASSLGKERGEAFF
TGCGCCAGCAGCTTGGGAAAGGAACGGGGTGAAGCTTTCTTT
>TRBV6-2/TRBV6-3|TRBJ2-1|few|-
CASSRFKYNEQFF
TGTGCCAGCAGCAGATTCAAGTACAATGAGCAGTTCTTC
>TRBV20-1|TRBJ2-1|-|TRBD2
CSARPIAGYNEQFF
TGCAGTGCTAGACCTATAGCGGGGTACAATGAGCAGTTCTTC
>TRBV6-5|TRBJ2-1|few|-
CASSYFRGGDEQFF
TGTGCCAGCAGTTACTTCAGGGGGGGGGATGAGCAGTTCTTC
>TRBV7-6|TRBJ2-7|few|-
CASSPNRPPYEQYF
TGTGCCAGCAGCCCGAACAGGCCTCCCTACGAGCAGTACTTC
>TRBV6-1|TRBJ2-3|-|TRBD2
CASRKRTSGSTDTQYF
TGTGCCAGCAGGAAGAGGACTAGCGGAAGCACAGATACGCAGTATTTT
>TRBV29-1|TRBJ2-5|many|TRBD1
CSSWTGQETQYF
TGCAGCTCATGGACAGGGCAAGAGACCCAGTACTTC
>TRBV29-1|TRBJ2-1|many|TRBD1
CSVDRGNEQFF
TGCAGCGTAGACAGGGGTAATGAGCAGTTCTTC
>TRBV27|TRBJ1-1|-|TRBD1
CASTTTGAYTEAFF
TGTGCCAGCACCACAACAGGGGCCTACACTGAAGCTTTCTTT
>TRBV18|TRBJ2-7|few|-
CASSPPELGYEQYF
TGTGCCAGCTCACCACCGGAGCTGGGGTACGAGCAGTACTTC
>TRBV20-1|TRBJ2-7|few|TRBD1
CSAYRGLGVEQYF
TGCAGTGCTTACAGGGGGCTTGGGGTCGAGCAGTACTTC
>TRBV4-3|TRBJ2-7|many|TRBD2
CASSPTSGSSYEQYF
TGCGCCAGCAGTCCAACTAGCGGGAGCTCCTACGAGCAGTACTTC
>TRBV12-3/TRBV12-4|TRBJ2-7|few|-
CASSLAGVRVYEQYF
TGTGCCAGCAGTTTAGCTGGGGTTCGGGTCTACGAGCAGTACTTC